What follows is one T cell receptor beta chain and its context. The length of the CDR3 is 14 residues. The germline gives CDR1 SEHNR, CDR2 FQNEAQ (reference sequence). V dropped 5 bases and J dropped 0 bases, with 10 bases sitting between them. This entry belongs to a study of beta chain features in type 1 diabetes. Expressed TCRB transcripts were sequenced, since all the RNA that had been isolated was reverse transcribed. Clones were sequenced by immunoSEQ multiplex PCR, and TCRdb holds only the in-frame ones, with some missing. The top ten hold about 0.025% of the sample, which has 850,000 to 900,000 clones, 17% seen once.

The rearrangement joins TRBV7-9 to TRBJ1-1, with D perhaps TRBD1 (5 bases). What was sequenced was naive CD4+ T cells from blood. The TCR originated in a woman between 18 and 30 years old in good health. The CDR3 is CASSEGTVNTEAFF. The CDR3 DNA sequence: TGTGCCAGCAGCGAAGGGACGGTGAACACTGAAGCTTTCTTT.